The 28 T cell receptor beta chains below all came from one sample that was sequenced in a study of cytomegalovirus exposure and HLA in healthy donors. This PCR relied on a set of 60 Vbeta primers and 13 Jbeta primers. Sequencing used immunoSEQ multiplex PCR; TCRdb keeps in-frame clones, though not all of them. Of 120,000 or so clones in the sample, 75% to 85% were seen once. The source material was PBMCs. These receptors were collected from a middle-aged man in good health and CMV-seronegative.

The chain has TRBV27 and TRBJ1-1; the D gene is possibly TRBD1 (6 bases). CDR3 length equals 13 residues. Germline CDR1 reads MNHEY; CDR2 reads SMNVEV (reference sequence). The germline V and J ends were trimmed by 6 bases and 4 bases, with 12 bases remaining between them. CDR3 loop: CASRSQGPTEAFF. The CDR3 DNA is TGTGCCAGCAGATCACAGGGTCCCACTGAAGCTTTCTTT.

The J gene is TRBJ2-5, the V gene TRBV7-2; the match to TRBD1 covers 7 bases. The germline V gene encodes CDR1 SGHTA and CDR2 FQGNSA. V gave up 5 bases and J gave up 4 bases; unmatched junction bases: 1. This CDR3 region has 12 residues. CDR3: CASSTGVETQYF. The CDR3, as DNA: TGTGCCAGCAGCACAGGGGTAGAGACCCAGTACTTC.

This clone was recorded a few times. The J gene is TRBJ2-7, the V gene TRBV27, with TRBD2 matching 10 bases. From germline, CDR1 is MNHEY and CDR2 SMNVEV (reference sequence). The CDR3 has 15 amino acids. Germline trimming cut 6 bases from V and 4 bases from J; bases unmatched to any gene: 9. CDR3 nucleotide sequence: TGTGCCAGCAGCTTTCTCTCTAGCGGGAGTTACGAGCAGTACTTC. Protein sequence: CASSFLSSGSYEQYF.

The chain combines TRBV5-6 with TRBJ1-2, with 9 positions matching TRBD1. Germline V lookup: CDR1 SGHDT, CDR2 YYEEEE. CDR3 size: 13 residues. V shed 4 bases, J shed 8 bases, and the junction held 6 bases outside the gene matches. For the CDR3, the DNA is TGTGCCAGCAGCCTACAGGGGGCGGGAGGCTACACCTTC. Translation: CASSLQGAGGYTF.

This chain joins TRBV27 and TRBJ1-2; D remains unclear. CDR3 length equals 16 residues. Germline values: CDR1 MNHEY, CDR2 SMNVEV (reference sequence). Trimming took 2 bases from V and 2 from J, leaving 15 bases between them. CDR3 bases: TGTGCCAGCAGTTTACGGTGGACGGGAAAGAACTATGGCTACACCTTC. It codes for CASSLRWTGKNYGYTF.

This clone was detected a few times. The CDR3 reads CASSLEGAGNQPQHF. CDR3 in DNA: TGTGCCAGCAGCCTGGAGGGGGCGGGCAATCAGCCCCAGCATTTT. This chain uses TRBV4-2 with TRBJ1-5; 7 bases fit TRBD1. CDR1 is LGHNA and CDR2 is YNFKEQ in the germline V gene. With 4 bases clipped from V and 2 bases from J, the junction kept 5 bases outside the gene matches. The CDR3 has 15 amino acids.

The chain uses TRBV29-1 and TRBJ2-1; 11 bases line up with TRBD2. Germline values: CDR1 SQVTM, CDR2 ANQGSEA. The junction had 4 bases not matched to a gene; V was cut back by 0 bases and J by 3 bases. The CDR3 extends over 16 amino acids. CDR3 in amino acids: CSVEEGLAASYNEQFF. The CDR3 DNA follows: TGCAGCGTTGAAGAGGGACTAGCGGCCAGCTACAATGAGCAGTTCTTC.

This rearrangement joins TRBV19 to TRBJ1-1, with a possible D match to TRBD1 (5 bases). The V end was cut by 1 base, the J end by 8 bases, with 11 bases between. This CDR3 contains 13 residues. Germline CDR1 reads LNHDA; CDR2 reads SQIVND (reference sequence). Here the CDR3 reads CASSIAQGGEAFF. The CDR3 DNA reads TGTGCCAGTAGTATAGCCCAGGGAGGGGAAGCTTTCTTT.

The chain links TRBV7-6 to TRBJ2-1; TRBD2 matches at 7 bases. V shed 5 bases, J shed 15 bases, and the junction held 13 bases outside the gene matches. This CDR3 region has 13 residues. Germline V gene sequence: CDR1 SGHVS, CDR2 FNYEAQ. The DNA for the CDR3 is TGTGCCAGCAGCCCCTCGAGCGGGATTGAACCGTTCTTC. Translated, it gives CASSPSSGIEPFF.

The chain joins TRBV29-1 to TRBJ2-1; a weak D match, TRBD2 (6 bases). The ends were cut back, 7 bases at V and 6 bases at J, with 22 bases in the middle. The V gene's germline CDR1 is SQVTM and CDR2 ANQGSEA. The CDR3 length is 15 residues. In DNA form, the CDR3 reads TGCAGCGACGATGAAGGGACTCGGTCAGTCAATGAGCAGTTCTTC. Its translation is CSDDEGTRSVNEQFF.

V is TRBV5-1 and J is TRBJ2-7; TRBD1 is a possible D gene (5 bases). Germline lookup yields CDR1 SGHRS and CDR2 YFSETQ. With 6 bases removed from V and 3 bases from J, the gap between germline ends came to 13 bases. The CDR3 has 13 residues. CDR3 in DNA: TGCGCCAGCAAGCTTGGGCAGGGCTACGAGCAGTACTTC. Translating it yields CASKLGQGYEQYF.

The chain couples TRBV29-1 to TRBJ2-5, with a possible D match to TRBD2 (7 bases). The V gene's germline CDR1 is SQVTM and CDR2 ANQGSEA. V shed 3 bases and J shed 11 bases, with 22 bases lying between them. The CDR3 runs to 14 residues. The CDR3 protein is CSVEAGAGVGEQYF. For the CDR3, the DNA is TGCAGCGTTGAGGCGGGGGCAGGGGTGGGAGAGCAGTACTTC. Based on the CDR3 plus reference TRBV29-1 and TRBJ2-5, the full variable domain is SAVISQKPSRDICQRGTSLTIQCQVDSQVTMMFWYRQQPGQSLTLIATANQGSEATYESGFVIDKFPISRPNLTFSTLTVSNMSPEDSSIYLCSVEAGAGVGEQYFGPGTRLLVL.

The chain uses TRBV7-9 and TRBJ2-1; no clear D gene. Germline lookup yields CDR1 SEHNR and CDR2 FQNEAQ (reference sequence). The CDR3 sequence is 13 residues long. V was pared by 2 bases and J by 4 bases, with 6 bases between. DNA for the CDR3: TGTGCCAGCAGCTTACAGAATTACAATGAGCAGTTCTTC. Its translation: CASSLQNYNEQFF.

V usage is TRBV6-5 and J usage is TRBJ2-7; TRBD2 matches 7 bases. The trim removed 6 bases at V and 5 bases at J, leaving 4 bases unmatched. The germline gives CDR1 MNHEY, CDR2 SVGAGI. The CDR3 spans 12 residues. CDR3 sequence: CASRNRGDEQYF. Written as DNA, the CDR3 is TGTGCCAGCAGAAATCGGGGGGACGAGCAGTACTTC.

V and J are TRBV5-1 and TRBJ2-7, with 7 bases matching TRBD1. CDR1 SGHRS and CDR2 YFSETQ come from the germline V gene. The ends lost 3 bases at V and 0 bases at J; junction bases unmatched: 6. This CDR3 is 15 amino acids long. The CDR3 region is CASSSGTENSYEQYF. The CDR3 nucleotides are TGCGCCAGCAGCTCCGGGACAGAAAACTCCTACGAGCAGTACTTC. The full variable domain, completed using reference TRBV5-1 and TRBJ2-7, is KAGVTQTPRYLIKTRGQQVTLSCSPISGHRSVSWYQQTPGQGLQFLFEYFSETQRNKGNFPGRFSGRQFSNSRSEMNVSTLELGDSALYLCASSSGTENSYEQYFGPGTRLTVT.

This clone was observed a few times. This chain links TRBV5-4 with TRBJ1-5; weak D call: TRBD1 (5 bases). This CDR3 contains 14 residues. From germline, CDR1 is SGHNT and CDR2 YYREEE (reference sequence). V lost 2 bases and J lost 4, with 10 bases in between. The CDR3 DNA is TGTGCCAGCAGCTTTGGGGGGACTAATCAGCCCCAGCATTTT. Translation gives CASSFGGTNQPQHF.

This clone was seen just once. The rearrangement uses TRBV5-1 and TRBJ2-5, with TRBD2 as a possible D gene (6 bases). V was clipped by 2 bases and J by 0 bases, with 8 bases between them. The CDR3 sequence is 14 residues long. Germline V lookup: CDR1 SGHRS, CDR2 YFSETQ. The chain's CDR3 is CASSFPGDQETQYF. The DNA of the CDR3 is TGCGCCAGCAGCTTCCCGGGGGACCAAGAGACCCAGTACTTC.

The V and J genes are TRBV29-1 and TRBJ2-1; D might be TRBD1 (5 bases). The germline V gene encodes CDR1 SQVTM and CDR2 ANQGSEA. Trimming pared 5 bases from V and 4 bases from J, leaving 15 bases between. The length of the CDR3 is 14 residues. The CDR3 loop is CSVMTDSPYNEQFF. Written as DNA, the CDR3 is TGCAGCGTTATGACAGACTCGCCGTACAATGAGCAGTTCTTC.

This sequence joins TRBV19 and TRBJ1-1, with D perhaps matching TRBD1 (5 bases). Trimming pared 5 bases from V and 1 base from J, leaving 8 bases between. Germline values: CDR1 LNHDA, CDR2 SQIVND (reference sequence). The length of the CDR3 is 13 residues. Written as DNA, the CDR3 is TGTGCCAGTAGTTCCAGGGAGAACACTGAAGCTTTCTTT. Translated: CASSSRENTEAFF.

The J gene is TRBJ2-5, the V gene TRBV14, with a possible D match to TRBD1 (6 bases). The length of the CDR3 is 13 residues. Germline assignment: CDR1 SGHDN and CDR2 FVKESK. The V gene lost 5 bases and the J gene lost 2 bases, with 9 bases spanning the gap. The CDR3 sequence: CASSKDRQETQYF. Here the CDR3 DNA reads TGTGCCAGCAGCAAGGACAGACAAGAGACCCAGTACTTC.

The gene calls are TRBV7-3 and TRBJ2-1; 7 bases fit TRBD1. Germline V CDR1 and CDR2: SGHTA, FQGTGA. The V gene end was trimmed by 5 bases and the J gene end by 5 bases; junction bases not matched to a gene: 9. The CDR3 spans 15 residues. The CDR3 nucleotides read TGTGCCAGCAGCCACGACAGGGTACCCAACAATGAGCAGTTCTTC. Protein sequence: CASSHDRVPNNEQFF. Combining the CDR3 with reference TRBV7-3 and TRBJ2-1 gives the whole variable domain GAGVSQTPSNKVTEKGKYVELRCDPISGHTALYWYRQSLGQGPEFLIYFQGTGAADDSGLPNDRFFAVRPEGSVSTLKIQRTERGDSAVYLCASSHDRVPNNEQFFGPGTRLTVL.

The chain combines TRBV5-6 with TRBJ2-3, with D hard to call. The CDR3 is made up of 12 amino acids. V shed 4 bases and J shed 2 bases, with 5 bases lying between them. Germline V gene lookup returns CDR1 SGHDT and CDR2 YYEEEE. The CDR3 DNA reads TGTGCCAGCAGCCCCTACACAGATACGCAGTATTTT. Its protein product is CASSPYTDTQYF.

The chain joins TRBV7-9 to TRBJ2-1, with 11 bases fitting TRBD2. The V gene end was trimmed by 5 bases and the J gene end by 5 bases; junction bases not matched to a gene: 17. CDR1 is SEHNR, CDR2 FQNEAQ, per germline (reference sequence). The CDR3 is 19 amino acids. The CDR3 DNA reads as TGTGCCAGCAGCCCGTCAGGGACTAGCGGCCTCCTTGTGCACAATGAGCAGTTCTTC. Translation gives CASSPSGTSGLLVHNEQFF.

This clone has only one observation. The V and J genes are TRBV9 and TRBJ2-3, with 11 bases lining up with TRBD2. CDR3 length: 16 amino acids. Germline-derived CDR1 and CDR2 are SGDLS and YYNGEE. V shed 0 bases, J shed 2 bases, and the junction held 2 bases outside the gene matches. In nucleotides, the CDR3 is TGTGCCAGCAGCGTAGAACTAGCGGGAGACACAGATACGCAGTATTTT. Amino acids: CASSVELAGDTDTQYF.

V usage is TRBV2 and J usage is TRBJ2-7; D possibly corresponds to TRBD1 (6 bases). The V end lost 3 bases, the J end lost 2 bases, and 8 bases lay between the germline ends. The CDR3 covers 13 residues. Germline V gene data show CDR1 as SNHLY and CDR2 as FYNNEI. The CDR3 DNA reads TGTGCCAGCAGTGACAGGGGACCCTACGAGCAGTACTTC. Translation: CASSDRGPYEQYF.

The V and J genes are TRBV10-1 and TRBJ2-3; 7 bases map to TRBD1. The J segment lost 5 bases and the V segment lost 6 bases, leaving 5 bases of the junction unmatched. The CDR3 totals 13 residues. Germline V lookup: CDR1 WNHNN, CDR2 SYGVQD (reference sequence). As DNA, the CDR3 is TGCGCCAGCAGCAGGGGGTGGGGAGATACGCAGTATTTT. It codes for CASSRGWGDTQYF.

The chain couples TRBV7-9 to TRBJ1-6, with D possibly being TRBD1 (6 bases). The germline gives CDR1 SEHNR, CDR2 FQNEAQ (reference sequence). The length of the CDR3 is 15 residues. Deletions cut 2 bases from V and 6 bases from J, with 11 bases between. CDR3 protein: CASSLSGHGNSPLHF. In nucleotides, the CDR3 is TGTGCCAGCAGCTTATCGGGACATGGTAATTCACCCCTCCACTTT.

This clone has more than one count but fewer than ten. The chain combines TRBV28 with TRBJ2-1; the match to TRBD2 covers 7 bases. The CDR3 covers 14 residues. The germline CDR1 and CDR2 sequences are MDHEN and SYDVKM. V lost 7 bases and J lost 3; bases outside the gene matches: 6. CDR3 DNA: TGTGCCAGCACCACCGGGGGGTTCTACAATGAGCAGTTCTTC. Protein product: CASTTGGFYNEQFF.